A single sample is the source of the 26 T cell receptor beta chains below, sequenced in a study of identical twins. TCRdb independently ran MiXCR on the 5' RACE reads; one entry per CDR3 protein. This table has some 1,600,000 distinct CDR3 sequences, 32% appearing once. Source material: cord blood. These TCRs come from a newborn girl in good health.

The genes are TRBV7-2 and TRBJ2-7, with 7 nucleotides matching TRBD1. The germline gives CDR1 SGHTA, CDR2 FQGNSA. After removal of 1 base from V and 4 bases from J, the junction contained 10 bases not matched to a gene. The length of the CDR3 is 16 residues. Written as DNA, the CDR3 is TGTGCCAGCAGCTTAGATAGGGCAGGGGGACCTTACGAGCAGTACTTC. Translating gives CASSLDRAGGPYEQYF. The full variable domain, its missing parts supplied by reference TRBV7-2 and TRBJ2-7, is GAGVSQSPSNKVTEKGKDVELRCDPISGHTALYWYRQSLGQGLEFLIYFQGNSAPDKSGLPSDRFSAERTGGSVSTLTIQRTQQEDSAVYLCASSLDRAGGPYEQYFGPGTRLTVT.

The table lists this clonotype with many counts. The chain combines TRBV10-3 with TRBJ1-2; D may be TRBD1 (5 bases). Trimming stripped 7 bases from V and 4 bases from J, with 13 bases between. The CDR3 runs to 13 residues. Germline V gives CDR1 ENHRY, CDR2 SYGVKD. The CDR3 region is CAINRGGVYGYTF. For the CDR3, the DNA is TGTGCCATCAATCGCGGGGGGGTCTATGGCTACACCTTC.

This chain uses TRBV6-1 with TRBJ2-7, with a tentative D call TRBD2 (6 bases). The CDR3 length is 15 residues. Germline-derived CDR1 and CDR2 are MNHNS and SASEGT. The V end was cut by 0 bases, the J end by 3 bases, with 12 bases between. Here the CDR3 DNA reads TGTGCCAGCAGTGAAGCGATTGCGGGGAGCTACGAGCAGTACTTC. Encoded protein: CASSEAIAGSYEQYF.

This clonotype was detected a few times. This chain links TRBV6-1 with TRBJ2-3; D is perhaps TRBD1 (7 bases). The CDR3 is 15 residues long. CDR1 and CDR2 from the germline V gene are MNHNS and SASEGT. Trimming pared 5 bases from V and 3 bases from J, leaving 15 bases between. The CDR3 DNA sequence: TGTGCCAGCAGTAGTCAGGGGGGAAAGACAGATACGCAGTATTTT. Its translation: CASSSQGGKTDTQYF.

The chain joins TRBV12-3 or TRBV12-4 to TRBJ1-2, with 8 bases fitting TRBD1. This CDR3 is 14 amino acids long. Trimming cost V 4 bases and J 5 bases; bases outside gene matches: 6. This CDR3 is CASSSPWTGYGYTF. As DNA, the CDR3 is TGTGCCAGCAGTTCCCCCTGGACAGGGTATGGCTACACCTTC.

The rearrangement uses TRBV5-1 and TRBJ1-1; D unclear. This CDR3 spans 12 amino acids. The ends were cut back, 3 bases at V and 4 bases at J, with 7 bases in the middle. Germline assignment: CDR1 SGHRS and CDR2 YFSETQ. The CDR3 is CASSSQLTEAFF. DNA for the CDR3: TGCGCCAGCAGCTCTCAACTCACTGAAGCTTTCTTT.

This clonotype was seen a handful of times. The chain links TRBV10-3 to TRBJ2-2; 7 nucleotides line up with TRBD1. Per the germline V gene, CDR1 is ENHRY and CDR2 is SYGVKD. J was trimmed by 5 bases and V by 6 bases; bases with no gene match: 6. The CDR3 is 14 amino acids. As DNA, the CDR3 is TGTGCCATCAGGACAGGGACGGTTACCGGGGAGCTGTTTTTT. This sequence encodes CAIRTGTVTGELFF.

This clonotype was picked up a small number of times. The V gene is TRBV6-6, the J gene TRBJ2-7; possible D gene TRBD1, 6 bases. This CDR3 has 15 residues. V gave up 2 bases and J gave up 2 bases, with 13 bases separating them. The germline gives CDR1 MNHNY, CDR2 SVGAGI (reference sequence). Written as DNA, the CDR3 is TGTGCCAGCAGTTACCGACGGGACACCACCTACGAGCAGTACTTC. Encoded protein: CASSYRRDTTYEQYF.

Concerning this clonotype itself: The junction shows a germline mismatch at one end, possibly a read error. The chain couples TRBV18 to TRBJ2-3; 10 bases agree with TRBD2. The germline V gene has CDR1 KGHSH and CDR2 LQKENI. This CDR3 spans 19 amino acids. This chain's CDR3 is CASLPLPLAGVGNTDTQYF. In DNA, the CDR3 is TGTGCCAGCTTACCATTGCCCCTAGCGGGAGTAGGTAACACAGATACGCAGTATTTT.

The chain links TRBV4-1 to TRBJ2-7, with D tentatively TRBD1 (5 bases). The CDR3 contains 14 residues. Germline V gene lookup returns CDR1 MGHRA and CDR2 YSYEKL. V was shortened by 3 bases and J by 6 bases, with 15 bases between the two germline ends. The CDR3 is CASSHPGAHPEQYF. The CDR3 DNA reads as TGCGCCAGCAGCCATCCTGGGGCTCACCCCGAGCAGTACTTC.

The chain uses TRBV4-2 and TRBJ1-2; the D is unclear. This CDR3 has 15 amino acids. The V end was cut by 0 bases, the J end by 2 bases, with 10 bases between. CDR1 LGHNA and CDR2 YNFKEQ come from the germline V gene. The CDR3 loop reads CASSQDLAGNYGYTF. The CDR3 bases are TGTGCCAGCAGCCAAGATCTGGCAGGAAACTATGGCTACACCTTC.

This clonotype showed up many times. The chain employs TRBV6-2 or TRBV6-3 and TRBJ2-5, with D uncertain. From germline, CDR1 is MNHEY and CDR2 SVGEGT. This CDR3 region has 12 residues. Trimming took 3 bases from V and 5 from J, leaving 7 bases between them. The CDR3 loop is CASSYSIETQYF. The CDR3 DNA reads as TGTGCCAGCAGTTATTCGATCGAGACCCAGTACTTC.

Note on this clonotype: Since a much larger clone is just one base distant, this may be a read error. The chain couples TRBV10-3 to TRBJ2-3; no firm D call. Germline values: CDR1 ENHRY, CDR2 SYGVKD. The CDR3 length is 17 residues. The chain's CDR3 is CAISESIADDITHTRYF. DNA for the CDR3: TGTGCCATCAGTGAGTCTATAGCAGACGACATCACTCATACGCGGTATTTT.

CDR3 loop: CASSHRLAAHYEQYF. CDR3 DNA sequence: TGTGCCAGCAGCCACCGACTAGCGGCCCACTACGAGCAGTACTTC. This sequence joins TRBV3-1 and TRBJ2-7, with TRBD2 identical over 9 bases. The CDR3 consists of 15 residues. The germline V gene has CDR1 LGHDT and CDR2 YNNKEL (reference sequence). V gave up 3 bases and J gave up 3 bases; unmatched junction bases: 6.

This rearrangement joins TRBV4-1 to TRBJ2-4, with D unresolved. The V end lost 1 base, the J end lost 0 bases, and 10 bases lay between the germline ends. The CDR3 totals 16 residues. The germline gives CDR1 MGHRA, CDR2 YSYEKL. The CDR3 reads CASSQGFSVAKNIQYF. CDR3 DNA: TGCGCCAGCAGCCAAGGCTTCTCGGTAGCCAAAAACATTCAGTACTTC.

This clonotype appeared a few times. The CDR3 loop is CAISAITGPDTQYF. For the CDR3, the DNA is TGTGCCATCAGTGCGATCACAGGGCCAGATACGCAGTATTTT. The chain has TRBV10-3 and TRBJ2-3; weak D call: TRBD1 (6 bases). Germline loops: CDR1 ENHRY, CDR2 SYGVKD. V was pared by 4 bases and J by 4 bases, with 12 bases between. CDR3 length equals 14 residues.

The CDR3 DNA follows: TGTGCCAGCAGTGAAGCGGGGGAAATTGGATACAATGAGCAGTTCTTC. Encoded protein: CASSEAGEIGYNEQFF. This chain connects TRBV6-1 to TRBJ2-1; tentatively, D is TRBD1 or TRBD2 (5 bases each). Germline lookup yields CDR1 MNHNS and CDR2 SASEGT. The CDR3 totals 16 residues. V was trimmed by 0 bases and J by 4 bases, leaving 13 bases between them.

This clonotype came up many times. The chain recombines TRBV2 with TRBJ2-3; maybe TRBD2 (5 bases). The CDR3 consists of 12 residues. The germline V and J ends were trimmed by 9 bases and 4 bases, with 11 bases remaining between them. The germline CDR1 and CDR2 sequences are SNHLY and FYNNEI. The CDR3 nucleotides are TGTGCCAGTGTTCTGGAGGCAGATACGCAGTATTTT. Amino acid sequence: CASVLEADTQYF.

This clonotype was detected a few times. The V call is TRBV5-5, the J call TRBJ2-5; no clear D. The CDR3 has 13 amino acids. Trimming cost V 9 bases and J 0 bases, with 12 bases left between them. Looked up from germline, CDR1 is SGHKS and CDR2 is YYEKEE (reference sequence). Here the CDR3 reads CATRTRHQETQYF. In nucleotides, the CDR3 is TGTGCCACGAGGACCAGGCACCAAGAGACCCAGTACTTC.

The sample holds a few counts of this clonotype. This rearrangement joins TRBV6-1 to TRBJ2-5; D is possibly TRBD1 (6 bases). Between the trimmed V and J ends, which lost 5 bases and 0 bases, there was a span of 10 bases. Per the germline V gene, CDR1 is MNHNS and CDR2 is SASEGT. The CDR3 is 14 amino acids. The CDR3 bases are TGTGCCAGCAGTCGACAGGTCAACCAAGAGACCCAGTACTTC. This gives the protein CASSRQVNQETQYF.

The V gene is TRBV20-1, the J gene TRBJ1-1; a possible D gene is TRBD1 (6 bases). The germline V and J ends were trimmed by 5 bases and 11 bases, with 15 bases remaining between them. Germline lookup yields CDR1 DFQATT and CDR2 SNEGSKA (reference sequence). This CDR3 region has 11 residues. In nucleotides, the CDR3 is TGCAGTGCTCCGAGGGGGTTGGGGGCTTTCTTT. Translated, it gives CSAPRGLGAFF.

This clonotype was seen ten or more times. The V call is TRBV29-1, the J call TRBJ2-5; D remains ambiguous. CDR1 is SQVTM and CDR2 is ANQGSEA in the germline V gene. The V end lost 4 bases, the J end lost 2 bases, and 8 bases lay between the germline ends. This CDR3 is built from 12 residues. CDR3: CSVVVGQETQYF. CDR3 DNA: TGCAGCGTTGTAGTGGGGCAAGAGACCCAGTACTTC.

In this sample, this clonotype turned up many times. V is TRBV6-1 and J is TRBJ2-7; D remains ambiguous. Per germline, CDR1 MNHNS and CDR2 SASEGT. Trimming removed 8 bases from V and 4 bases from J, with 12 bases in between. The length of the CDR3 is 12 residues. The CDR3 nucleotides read TGTGCCAGCTCAACCGGATTTTACGAGCAGTACTTC. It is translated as CASSTGFYEQYF.

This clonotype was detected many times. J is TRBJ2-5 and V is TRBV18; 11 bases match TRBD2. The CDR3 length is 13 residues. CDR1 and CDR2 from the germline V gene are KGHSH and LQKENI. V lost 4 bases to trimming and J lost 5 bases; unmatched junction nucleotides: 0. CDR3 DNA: TGTGCCAGCTCACGGACTAGCGGGGAGACCCAGTACTTC. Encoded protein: CASSRTSGETQYF.

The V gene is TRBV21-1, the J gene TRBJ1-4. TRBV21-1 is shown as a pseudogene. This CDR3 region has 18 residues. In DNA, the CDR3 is TGTGCCAGCAGCAAAGATGGCGTTCCCCAGACAACTAATGAAAAACTGTTTTTT. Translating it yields CASSKDGVPQTTNEKLFF.

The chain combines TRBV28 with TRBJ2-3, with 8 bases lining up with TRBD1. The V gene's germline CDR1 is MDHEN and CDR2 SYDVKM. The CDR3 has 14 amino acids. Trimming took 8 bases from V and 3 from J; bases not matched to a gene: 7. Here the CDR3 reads CASGNRGETDTQYF. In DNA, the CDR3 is TGTGCCAGCGGAAACAGGGGGGAGACAGATACGCAGTATTTT.